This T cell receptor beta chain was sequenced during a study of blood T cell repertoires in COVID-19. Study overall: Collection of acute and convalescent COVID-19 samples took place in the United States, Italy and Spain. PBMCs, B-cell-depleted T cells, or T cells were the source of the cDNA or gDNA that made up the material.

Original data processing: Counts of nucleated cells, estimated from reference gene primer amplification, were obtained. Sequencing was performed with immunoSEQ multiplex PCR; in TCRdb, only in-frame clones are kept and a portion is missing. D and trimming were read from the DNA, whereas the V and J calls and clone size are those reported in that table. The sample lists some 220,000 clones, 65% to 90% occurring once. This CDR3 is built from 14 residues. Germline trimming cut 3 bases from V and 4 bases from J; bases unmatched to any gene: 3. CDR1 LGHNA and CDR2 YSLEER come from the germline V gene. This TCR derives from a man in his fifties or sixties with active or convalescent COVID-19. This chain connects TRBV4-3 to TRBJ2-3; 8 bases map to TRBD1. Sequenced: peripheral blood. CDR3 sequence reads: CASSQQGAADTQYF. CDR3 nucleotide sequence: TGCGCCAGCAGCCAGCAGGGGGCTGCAGATACGCAGTATTTT.